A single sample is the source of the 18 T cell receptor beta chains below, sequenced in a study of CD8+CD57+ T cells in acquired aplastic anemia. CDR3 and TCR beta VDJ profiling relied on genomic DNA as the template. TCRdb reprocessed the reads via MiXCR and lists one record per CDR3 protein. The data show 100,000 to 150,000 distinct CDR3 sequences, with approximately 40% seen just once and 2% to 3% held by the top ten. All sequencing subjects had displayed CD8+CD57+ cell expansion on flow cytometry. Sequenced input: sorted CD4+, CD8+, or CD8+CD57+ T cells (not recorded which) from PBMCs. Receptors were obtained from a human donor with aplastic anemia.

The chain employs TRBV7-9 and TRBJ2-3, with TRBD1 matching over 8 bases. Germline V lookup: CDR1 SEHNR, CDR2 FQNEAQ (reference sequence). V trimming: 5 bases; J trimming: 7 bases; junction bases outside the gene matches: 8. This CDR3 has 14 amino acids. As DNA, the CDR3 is TGTGCCAGCAGCCCAGGACAGGGAGCGAATACGCAGTATTTT. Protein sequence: CASSPGQGANTQYF.

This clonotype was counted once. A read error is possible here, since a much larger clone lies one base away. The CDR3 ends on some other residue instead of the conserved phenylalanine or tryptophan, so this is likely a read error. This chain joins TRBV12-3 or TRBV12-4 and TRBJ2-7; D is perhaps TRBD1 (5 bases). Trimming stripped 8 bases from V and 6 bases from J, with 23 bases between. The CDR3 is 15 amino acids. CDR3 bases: TGTGCCAGCGCATCAGGGTCCGGCGGATGGGGCGAGCAGTACCTC. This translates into CASASGSGGWGEQYL.

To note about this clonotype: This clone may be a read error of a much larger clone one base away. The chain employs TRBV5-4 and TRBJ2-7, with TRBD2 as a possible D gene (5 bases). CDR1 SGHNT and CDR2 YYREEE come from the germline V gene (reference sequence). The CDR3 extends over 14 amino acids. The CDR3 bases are TGTGCCAACAGCCAGCCGGGAAACTCCTACGAGCAGTACTTC. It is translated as CANSQPGNSYEQYF.

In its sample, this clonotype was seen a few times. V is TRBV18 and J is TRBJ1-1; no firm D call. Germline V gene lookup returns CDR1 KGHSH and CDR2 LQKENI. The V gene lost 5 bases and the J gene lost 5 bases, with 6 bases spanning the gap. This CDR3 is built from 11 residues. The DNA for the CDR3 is TGTGCCAGCTCAACCGAGACTGAAGCTTTCTTT. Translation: CASSTETEAFF.

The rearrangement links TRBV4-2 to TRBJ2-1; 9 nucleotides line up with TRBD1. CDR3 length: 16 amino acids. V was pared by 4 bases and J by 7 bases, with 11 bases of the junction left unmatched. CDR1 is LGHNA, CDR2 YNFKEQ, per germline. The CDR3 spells CASSPLAGQGRNEQFF. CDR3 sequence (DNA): TGTGCCAGCAGCCCACTGGCAGGACAGGGGAGAAATGAGCAGTTCTTC.

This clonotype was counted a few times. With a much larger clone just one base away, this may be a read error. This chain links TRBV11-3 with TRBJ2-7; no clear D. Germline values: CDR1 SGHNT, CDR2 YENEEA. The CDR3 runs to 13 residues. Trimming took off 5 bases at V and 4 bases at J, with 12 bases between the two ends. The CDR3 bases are TGTGCCAGCAGCCATGCTGATACTTACGAGCAGTACGTC. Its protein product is CASSHADTYEQYV.

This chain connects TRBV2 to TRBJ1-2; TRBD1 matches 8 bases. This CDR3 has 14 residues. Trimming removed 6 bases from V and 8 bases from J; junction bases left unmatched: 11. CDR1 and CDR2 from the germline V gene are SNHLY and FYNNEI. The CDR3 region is CASRVEDRVRGYTF. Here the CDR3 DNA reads TGTGCCAGCAGGGTAGAGGACAGGGTGCGAGGCTACACCTTC.

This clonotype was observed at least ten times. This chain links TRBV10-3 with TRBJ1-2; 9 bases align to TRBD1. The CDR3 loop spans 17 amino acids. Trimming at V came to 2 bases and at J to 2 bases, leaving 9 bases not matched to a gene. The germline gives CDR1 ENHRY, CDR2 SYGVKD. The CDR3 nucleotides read TGTGCCATCAGTGAGATTTCGGACAGGGGAGGAAACTATGGCTACACCTTC. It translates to CAISEISDRGGNYGYTF.

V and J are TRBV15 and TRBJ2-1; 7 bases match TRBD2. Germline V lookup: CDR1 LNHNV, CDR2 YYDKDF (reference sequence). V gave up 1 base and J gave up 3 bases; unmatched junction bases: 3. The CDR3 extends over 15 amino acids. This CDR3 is CATSRGGGLYNEQFF. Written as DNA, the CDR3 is TGTGCCACCAGCAGAGGGGGGGGACTCTACAATGAGCAGTTCTTC.

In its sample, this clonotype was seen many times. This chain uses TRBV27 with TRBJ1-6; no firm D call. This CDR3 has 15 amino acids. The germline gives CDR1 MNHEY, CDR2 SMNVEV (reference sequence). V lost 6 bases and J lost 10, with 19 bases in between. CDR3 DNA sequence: TGTGCCAGCAGAGCAACCGGAGGGTGCAGCTCACCCCTCCACTTT. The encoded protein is CASRATGGCSSPLHF.

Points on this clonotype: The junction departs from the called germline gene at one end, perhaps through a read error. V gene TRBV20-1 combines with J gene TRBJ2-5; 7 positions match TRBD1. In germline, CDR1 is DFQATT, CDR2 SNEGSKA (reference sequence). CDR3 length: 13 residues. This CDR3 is CSARKQGVGTQYF. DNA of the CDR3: TGCAGCGCTAGAAAGCAGGGGGTCGGCACCCAGTACTTC.

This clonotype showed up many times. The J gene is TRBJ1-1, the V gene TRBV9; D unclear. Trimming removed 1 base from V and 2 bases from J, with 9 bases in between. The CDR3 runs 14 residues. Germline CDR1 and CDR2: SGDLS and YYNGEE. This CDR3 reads CASSVPYSNTEAFF. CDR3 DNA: TGTGCCAGCAGCGTACCCTATTCTAACACTGAAGCTTTCTTT.

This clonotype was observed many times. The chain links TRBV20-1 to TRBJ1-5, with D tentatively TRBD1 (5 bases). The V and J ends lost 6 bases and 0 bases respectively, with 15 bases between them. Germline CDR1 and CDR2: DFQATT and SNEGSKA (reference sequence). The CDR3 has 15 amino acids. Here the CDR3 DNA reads TGCAGTGCCCGAATTGGGGGGAGTAGCAATCAGCCCCAGCATTTT. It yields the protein CSARIGGSSNQPQHF.

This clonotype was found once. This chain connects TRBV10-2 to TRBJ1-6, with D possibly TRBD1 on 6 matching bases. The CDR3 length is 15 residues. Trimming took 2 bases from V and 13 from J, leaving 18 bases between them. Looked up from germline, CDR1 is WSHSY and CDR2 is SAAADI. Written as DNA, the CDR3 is TGCGCCAGCAGTGAGGACCTGCTAGGGGGATATCCCCTCCACTTT. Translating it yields CASSEDLLGGYPLHF.

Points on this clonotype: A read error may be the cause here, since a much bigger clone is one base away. The CDR3 DNA reads TGTGCCACATCGCGGGCAGCAATTTCAGGGAGGTCCTACGAGCAGTACTTC. This sequence encodes CATSRAAISGRSYEQYF. The chain uses TRBV24-1 and TRBJ2-7; tentatively, D is TRBD2 (6 bases). Trimming removed 10 bases from V and 1 base from J, with 25 bases in between. This CDR3 spans 17 amino acids. CDR1 and CDR2 (germline): KGHDR, SFDVKD.

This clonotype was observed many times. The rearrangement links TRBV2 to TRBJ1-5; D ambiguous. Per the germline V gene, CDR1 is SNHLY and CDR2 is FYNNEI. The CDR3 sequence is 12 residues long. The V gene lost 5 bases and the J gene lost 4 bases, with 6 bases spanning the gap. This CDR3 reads CASSYENQPQHF. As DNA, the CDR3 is TGTGCCAGCAGTTATGAGAATCAGCCCCAGCATTTT.

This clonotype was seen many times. The CDR3 DNA follows: TGCAGTGCTGGACAGGGGATGTCTGGAAACACCATATATTTT. It yields the protein CSAGQGMSGNTIYF. The chain couples TRBV20-1 to TRBJ1-3; the match to TRBD1 covers 9 bases. CDR1 and CDR2 (germline): DFQATT, SNEGSKA (reference sequence). The CDR3 loop spans 14 amino acids. J lost 1 base, V lost 5 bases, and 3 bases had no gene match.

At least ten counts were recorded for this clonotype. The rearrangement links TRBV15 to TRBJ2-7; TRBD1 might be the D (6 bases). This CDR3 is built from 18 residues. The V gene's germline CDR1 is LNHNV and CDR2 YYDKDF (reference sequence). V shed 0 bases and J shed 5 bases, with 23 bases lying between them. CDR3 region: CATSRDRSGDKGSHEQYF. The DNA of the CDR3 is TGTGCCACCAGCAGAGATCGTAGTGGGGACAAAGGGTCCCACGAGCAGTACTTC.